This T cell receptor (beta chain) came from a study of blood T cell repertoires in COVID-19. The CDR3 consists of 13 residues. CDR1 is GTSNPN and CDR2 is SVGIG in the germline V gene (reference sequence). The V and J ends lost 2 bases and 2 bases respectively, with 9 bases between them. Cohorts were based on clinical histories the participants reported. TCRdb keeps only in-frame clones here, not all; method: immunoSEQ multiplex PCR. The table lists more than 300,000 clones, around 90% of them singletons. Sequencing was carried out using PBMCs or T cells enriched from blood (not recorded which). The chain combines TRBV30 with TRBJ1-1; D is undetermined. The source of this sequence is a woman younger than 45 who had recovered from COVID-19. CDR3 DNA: TGTGCCTGGAGTCCACATTACAACACTGAAGCTTTCTTT. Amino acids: CAWSPHYNTEAFF. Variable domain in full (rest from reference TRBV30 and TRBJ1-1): SQTIHQWPATLVQPVGSPLSLECTVEGTSNPNLYWYRQAAGRGLQLLFYSVGIGQISSEVPQNLSASRPQDRQFILSSKKLLLSDSGFYLCAWSPHYNTEAFFGQGTRLTVV.